One and the same sample provided the 24 T cell receptor beta chains below, sequenced in a study of T cells after yellow fever vaccination. TCRdb itself ran the 5' RACE reads through MiXCR, one entry per CDR3 protein. The sample has approximately 350,000 distinct CDR3 sequences, 11% seen once. Sample: PBMCs, taken on the day of the first yellow fever vaccination. These receptors all stem from a man between 18 and 35 years old who received the YFV17D yellow fever vaccine.

This chain uses TRBV7-2 with TRBJ2-7; possible D gene TRBD2, 5 bases. Germline CDR1 reads SGHTA; CDR2 reads FQGNSA. The CDR3 covers 14 residues. Trimming pared 5 bases from V and 1 base from J, leaving 12 bases between. In DNA form, the CDR3 reads TGTGCCAGCAGCGAGGGCCCTTCTTCCTACGAGCAGTACTTC. This codes for CASSEGPSSYEQYF.

This chain uses TRBV5-1 with TRBJ2-1; TRBD2 aligns across 8 bases. The V gene end was trimmed by 0 bases and the J gene end by 0 bases; junction bases not matched to a gene: 8. The CDR3 totals 18 residues. Germline V gene data show CDR1 as SGHRS and CDR2 as YFSETQ. CDR3 amino acids: CASSLAASGPISYNEQFF. In DNA, the CDR3 is TGCGCCAGCAGCTTGGCGGCTAGCGGGCCCATCTCCTACAATGAGCAGTTCTTC.

This clonotype was seen a few times. V is TRBV12-3 or TRBV12-4 and J is TRBJ1-2; no clear D. The CDR3 length is 14 residues. Trimming cost V 7 bases and J 7 bases, with 19 bases left between them. CDR3 sequence reads: CASTLTPLWGGYTF. As DNA, the CDR3 is TGTGCCAGCACCCTAACCCCCCTCTGGGGTGGCTACACCTTC.

V and J are TRBV11-2 and TRBJ2-1; D gene ambiguous. The CDR3 has 11 residues. V was pared by 6 bases and J by 7 bases, with 7 bases between. Looked up from germline, CDR1 is SGHAT and CDR2 is FQNNGV. In DNA form, the CDR3 reads TGTGCCAGCAGACGTCGTAATGAGCAGTTCTTC. Residues: CASRRRNEQFF.

In this sample, this clonotype turned up a few times. The chain carries TRBV11-2 and TRBJ2-7, with D unresolved. V was pared by 1 base and J by 3 bases, with 10 bases between. Germline lookup yields CDR1 SGHAT and CDR2 FQNNGV. This CDR3 contains 14 residues. The CDR3 nucleotides are TGTGCCAGCAGCTTAGGCCAACAAGACTACGAGCAGTACTTC. Translated, it gives CASSLGQQDYEQYF.

The chain links TRBV5-4 to TRBJ2-3; TRBD2 matches 10 bases. The germline gives CDR1 SGHNT, CDR2 YYREEE (reference sequence). V gave up 4 bases and J gave up 4 bases; unmatched junction bases: 9. This CDR3 contains 16 residues. The CDR3 sequence is CASSRRSGGAADTQYF. CDR3 nucleotides: TGTGCCAGCAGCCGAAGGAGCGGGGGGGCAGCAGATACGCAGTATTTT.

The chain uses TRBV7-9 and TRBJ1-3; 9 bases align to TRBD1. The CDR3 is made up of 17 amino acids. The germline gives CDR1 SEHNR, CDR2 FQNEAQ (reference sequence). Trimming removed 1 base from V and 2 bases from J; junction bases left unmatched: 6. For the CDR3, the DNA is TGTGCCAGCAGCTTAGGGCCGGGACAGGGCCCTGGAAACACCATATATTTT. Protein product: CASSLGPGQGPGNTIYF.

The V and J genes are TRBV19 and TRBJ1-2; a weak D match, TRBD1 (6 bases). The V end lost 6 bases, the J end lost 8 bases, and 19 bases lay between the germline ends. There are 14 residues in the CDR3. Germline V CDR1 and CDR2: LNHDA, SQIVND (reference sequence). CDR3 region: CASSPEGGALGYTF. In DNA, the CDR3 is TGTGCCAGTAGCCCGGAGGGGGGGGCATTGGGCTACACCTTC.

The chain is built from TRBV20-1 and TRBJ1-5; D ambiguous. CDR1 and CDR2 from the germline V gene are DFQATT and SNEGSKA (reference sequence). This CDR3 region has 14 residues. V was trimmed by 6 bases and J by 0 bases, leaving 12 bases between them. CDR3 region: CSATASDSNQPQHF. In DNA form, the CDR3 reads TGCAGTGCCACGGCGAGCGATAGCAATCAGCCCCAGCATTTT.

Only a few counts were recorded for this clonotype. The CDR3 here is CASSSTRTVSSYEQYF. For the CDR3, the DNA is TGTGCCAGCAGCTCAACTCGGACAGTGAGCTCCTACGAGCAGTACTTC. V is TRBV7-9 and J is TRBJ2-7, with a possible D match to TRBD1 (6 bases). Per germline, CDR1 SEHNR and CDR2 FQNEAQ (reference sequence). The germline V and J ends were trimmed by 4 bases and 0 bases, with 16 bases remaining between them. The CDR3 has 16 amino acids.

The genes are TRBV7-2 and TRBJ2-7; maybe TRBD1 (5 bases). Trimming stripped 2 bases from V and 2 bases from J, with 10 bases between. The CDR3 covers 14 residues. CDR1 and CDR2 (germline): SGHTA, FQGNSA. CDR3 coding DNA: TGTGCCAGCAGCTTACAGGGCAAGGCCTACGAGCAGTACTTC. Translating it yields CASSLQGKAYEQYF.

The chain links TRBV18 to TRBJ1-5, with unresolved D. Trimming shortened V by 3 bases and J by 0 bases, and 6 bases separated the two germline ends. The CDR3 contains 14 residues. Germline CDR1 KGHSH, CDR2 LQKENI. The CDR3 region has the DNA TGTGCCAGCTCACCTTTCGGTAGCAATCAGCCCCAGCATTTT. Translation gives CASSPFGSNQPQHF.

This clonotype was counted at least ten times. The CDR3 DNA is TGTGCCAGCAGTGACAGGGGAGACACCGGGGAGCTGTTTTTT. It encodes CASSDRGDTGELFF. This rearrangement joins TRBV6-4 to TRBJ2-2; perhaps D is TRBD1 or TRBD2 (5 bases each). V lost 2 bases to trimming and J lost 3 bases, with 7 bases between them. This CDR3 is built from 14 residues. The germline V gene encodes CDR1 MRHNA and CDR2 SNTAGT.

This clonotype was observed many times. V usage is TRBV5-1 and J usage is TRBJ2-3; TRBD1 agrees at 11 bases. The CDR3 consists of 14 residues. The ends lost 3 bases at V and 4 bases at J; junction bases unmatched: 1. The germline V gene encodes CDR1 SGHRS and CDR2 YFSETQ. DNA of the CDR3: TGCGCCAGCAGCTCGGGACAGGGGGCAGATACGCAGTATTTT. This translates into CASSSGQGADTQYF. The variable domain in full, completed from reference TRBV5-1 and TRBJ2-3, reads KAGVTQTPRYLIKTRGQQVTLSCSPISGHRSVSWYQQTPGQGLQFLFEYFSETQRNKGNFPGRFSGRQFSNSRSEMNVSTLELGDSALYLCASSSGQGADTQYFGPGTRLTVL.

There are many counts of this clonotype. This chain joins TRBV5-1 and TRBJ1-5; TRBD1 matches at 9 bases. Germline lookup yields CDR1 SGHRS and CDR2 YFSETQ. There are 15 residues in the CDR3. V was pared by 4 bases and J by 3 bases, with 5 bases of the junction left unmatched. The CDR3 spells CASSLGTGYNQPQHF. In DNA, the CDR3 is TGCGCCAGCAGCCTCGGGACAGGGTACAATCAGCCCCAGCATTTT.

This clonotype was counted at least ten times. The rearrangement joins TRBV5-6 to TRBJ2-3; D perhaps matches TRBD1 (6 bases). Germline V gene data show CDR1 as SGHDT and CDR2 as YYEEEE. This CDR3 region has 13 residues. V was shortened by 4 bases and J by 5 bases, with 11 bases between the two germline ends. The CDR3, as DNA: TGTGCCAGCAGCGACACAGGGAGAGATACGCAGTATTTT. Translation: CASSDTGRDTQYF.

This chain joins TRBV4-3 and TRBJ1-2; D not certain. The CDR3 is 18 amino acids. Germline V lookup: CDR1 LGHNA, CDR2 YSLEER. Trimming stripped 0 bases from V and 7 bases from J, with 24 bases between. Here the CDR3 DNA reads TGCGCCAGCAGCCAAGACGGCTGGGAAGCGGCCTCTGGCGGTGGCTACACCTTC. Translated: CASSQDGWEAASGGGYTF.

This clonotype was seen ten or more times. V and J are TRBV5-1 and TRBJ2-3, with D hard to call. The germline V gene encodes CDR1 SGHRS and CDR2 YFSETQ. V was trimmed by 0 bases and J by 6 bases, leaving 11 bases between them. This CDR3 is built from 14 residues. The CDR3 bases are TGCGCCAGCAGCTTGGGGCCTAATCTTGATACGCAGTATTTT. Translated, it gives CASSLGPNLDTQYF. The whole variable domain, remainder taken from reference TRBV5-1 and TRBJ2-3, is KAGVTQTPRYLIKTRGQQVTLSCSPISGHRSVSWYQQTPGQGLQFLFEYFSETQRNKGNFPGRFSGRQFSNSRSEMNVSTLELGDSALYLCASSLGPNLDTQYFGPGTRLTVL.

The V call is TRBV21-1, the J call TRBJ2-5; TRBD2, as called in the table, went unchecked against the DNA. TRBV21-1 is annotated as a pseudogene. The CDR3 contains 19 residues. The DNA for the CDR3 is TGTGCCAGCAGCAAAGGTACTAGCGGGGGCCTTCAAGAGGAGTGGACCCAGTACTTC. Translated: CASSKGTSGGLQEEWTQYF.

With respect to this clonotype: The DNA is left out, because the CDR3 cannot be placed on it with certainty; the CDR3 is given as TCRdb lists it. The gene calls are TRBV19 and TRBJ2-5; TRBD2, the table's D call, was not compared with the DNA. The CDR3 region is 14 residues in length, termini included. Germline assignment: CDR1 LNHDA and CDR2 SQIVND (reference sequence). The CDR3 loop is CASTSAGMRETQYF.

The V and J genes are TRBV24-1 and TRBJ2-2; D is unclear. This CDR3 region has 11 residues. V lost 8 bases and J 7 bases, leaving 7 bases between the germline ends. CDR1 and CDR2 from the germline V gene are KGHDR and SFDVKD. CDR3 loop: CATKGFGELFF. CDR3 coding DNA: TGTGCCACCAAAGGTTTCGGGGAGCTGTTTTTT.

The chain links TRBV7-8 to TRBJ2-7, with D maybe TRBD2 (6 bases). The CDR3 extends over 16 amino acids. V was clipped by 4 bases and J by 0 bases, with 16 bases between them. CDR1 SGHVS and CDR2 FQNEAQ come from the germline V gene. CDR3 sequence reads: CASSSGGDWSSYEQYV. CDR3 DNA: TGTGCCAGCAGCTCGGGTGGGGACTGGAGCTCCTACGAGCAGTACGTC.

The chain is built from TRBV25-1 and TRBJ2-3; 11 bases align to TRBD2. CDR3 length equals 16 residues. V lost 5 bases and J lost 2; bases outside the gene matches: 6. Germline V CDR1 and CDR2: MGHDK, SYGVNS. Here the CDR3 reads CASSPRLAGFTDTQYF. As DNA, the CDR3 is TGTGCCAGCAGTCCGCGACTAGCGGGGTTCACAGATACGCAGTATTTT.

This clonotype was seen more than once but under ten times. CDR3 region: CASSSSLIRTGAGYTF. The CDR3 nucleotides read TGTGCCAGCAGCTCGAGCCTCATACGGACAGGGGCGGGCTACACCTTC. The chain uses TRBV7-9 and TRBJ1-2, with TRBD1 matching over 9 bases. V shed 4 bases and J 8 bases; nucleotides not matched to a gene: 14. Germline loops: CDR1 SEHNR, CDR2 FQNEAQ (reference sequence). The CDR3 covers 16 residues.